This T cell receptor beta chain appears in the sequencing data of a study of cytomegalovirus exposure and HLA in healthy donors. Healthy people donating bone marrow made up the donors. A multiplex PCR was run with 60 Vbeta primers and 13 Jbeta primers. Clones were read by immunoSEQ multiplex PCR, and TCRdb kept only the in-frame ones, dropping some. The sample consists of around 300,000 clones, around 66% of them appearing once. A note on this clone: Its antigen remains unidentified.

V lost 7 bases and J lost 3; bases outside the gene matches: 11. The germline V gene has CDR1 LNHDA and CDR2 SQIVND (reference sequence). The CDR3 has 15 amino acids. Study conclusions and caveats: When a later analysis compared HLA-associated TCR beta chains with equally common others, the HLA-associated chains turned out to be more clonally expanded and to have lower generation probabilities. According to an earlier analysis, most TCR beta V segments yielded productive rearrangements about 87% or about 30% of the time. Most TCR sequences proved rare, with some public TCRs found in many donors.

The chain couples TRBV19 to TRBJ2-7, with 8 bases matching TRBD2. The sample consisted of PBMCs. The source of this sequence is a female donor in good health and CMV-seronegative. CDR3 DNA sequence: TGTGCCAGTACCCTAGGGCTAGCGGGCCTCTACGAGCAGTACTTC. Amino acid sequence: CASTLGLAGLYEQYF.